The 25 T cell receptor beta chains below come from one sample, sequenced in a study of patients and donors after allogeneic stem cell transplantation. TCRdb reprocessed the RT-PCR reads via MiXCR and lists one record per CDR3 protein. The table records approximately 38,000 distinct CDR3 sequences, 25% to 35% of them present only once. Source material: blood, either unsorted or a sorted T cell fraction (not recorded which). The receptor set was obtained from a human donor who was either an allogeneic HSCT recipient or a stem cell or donor lymphocyte infusion donor (not recorded which). It is not recorded whose cells these are; they may come from a transplant donor.

The V and J genes are TRBV12-3 or TRBV12-4 and TRBJ1-1, with no clear D. This CDR3 region has 13 residues. Trimming took off 5 bases at V and 5 bases at J, with 12 bases between the two ends. In DNA form, the CDR3 reads TGTGCCAGCAGTCTACGAATGCAGACTGAAGCTTTCTTT. As protein: CASSLRMQTEAFF.

The chain combines TRBV10-3 with TRBJ2-1; TRBD2 agrees at 7 bases. CDR3 length: 16 amino acids. V dropped 6 bases and J dropped 4; count of bases not matched to a gene: 12. Germline V CDR1 and CDR2: ENHRY, SYGVKD. CDR3 DNA sequence: TGTGCCATCAGCTTTCCTAGCGGTCGGGTTTACAATGAGCAGTTCTTC. The encoded protein is CAISFPSGRVYNEQFF.

CDR3 coding DNA: TGTGCCAGCAGTTCCTTGGGGGGGCTCGGAAACACCATATATTTT. Protein product: CASSSLGGLGNTIYF. The V gene is TRBV27, the J gene TRBJ1-3; a possible D gene is TRBD1 (6 bases). The V gene's germline CDR1 is MNHEY and CDR2 SMNVEV (reference sequence). V lost 4 bases and J 4 bases, leaving 14 bases between the germline ends. The CDR3 spans 15 residues.

This chain joins TRBV7-3 and TRBJ1-1; TRBD1 matches 10 bases. In germline, CDR1 is SGHTA, CDR2 FQGTGA. The CDR3 is 14 residues long. J gave up 2 bases and V 6 bases, and 3 bases lay outside the gene matches. CDR3 residues: CASSPTGGNTEAFF. DNA of the CDR3: TGTGCCAGCAGTCCGACAGGGGGCAACACTGAAGCTTTCTTT.

Only one count was recorded for this clonotype. This chain joins TRBV10-3 and TRBJ2-5, with D possibly being TRBD1 (5 bases). Germline V gives CDR1 ENHRY, CDR2 SYGVKD. CDR3 size: 13 residues. Deletions cut 4 bases from V and 3 bases from J, with 9 bases between. CDR3 residues: CAISVVREETQYF. CDR3 nucleotide sequence: TGTGCCATCAGTGTGGTCAGGGAAGAGACCCAGTACTTC.

The rearrangement uses TRBV28 and TRBJ2-7; 12 nucleotides match TRBD2. This CDR3 has 15 residues. The V and J ends lost 7 bases and 2 bases, in that order; junction bases with no gene match: 6. In germline, CDR1 is MDHEN, CDR2 SYDVKM. The CDR3 spells CASILTSGSAYEQYF. In nucleotides, the CDR3 is TGTGCCAGCATCCTGACTAGCGGGAGTGCCTACGAGCAGTACTTC.

This chain links TRBV28 with TRBJ2-7; D is unclear. Germline CDR1 and CDR2: MDHEN and SYDVKM. The CDR3 totals 16 residues. Trimming pared 3 bases from V and 2 bases from J, leaving 17 bases between. The CDR3 DNA reads as TGTGCCAGCAGTTTTGACCGGGCCCCACACCCCTACGAGCAGTACTTC. It yields the protein CASSFDRAPHPYEQYF.

This clonotype was counted once. The gene calls are TRBV28 and TRBJ1-5; D gene unclear. This CDR3 spans 12 amino acids. Germline V gives CDR1 MDHEN, CDR2 SYDVKM. With 6 bases removed from V and 4 bases from J, the gap between germline ends came to 7 bases. CDR3 amino acids: CASSLLNQPQHF. The CDR3 nucleotides read TGTGCCAGCAGCCTTTTGAATCAGCCCCAGCATTTT.

The genes are TRBV15 and TRBJ2-1; TRBD2 aligns across 10 bases. The ends lost 7 bases at V and 6 bases at J; junction bases unmatched: 6. CDR1 LNHNV and CDR2 YYDKDF come from the germline V gene (reference sequence). CDR3 length: 14 amino acids. Here the CDR3 reads CATKVAGGSNEQFF. The CDR3 coding sequence is TGTGCCACCAAGGTAGCGGGAGGTTCCAATGAGCAGTTCTTC.

J is TRBJ1-2 and V is TRBV4-2; tentative D call: TRBD1 (5 bases). Germline V gene lookup returns CDR1 LGHNA and CDR2 YNFKEQ. Trimming stripped 8 bases from V and 3 bases from J, with 13 bases between. There are 13 residues in the CDR3. CDR3 protein: CASWGQDDYGYTF. The CDR3 nucleotides read TGTGCCAGCTGGGGCCAGGATGACTATGGCTACACCTTC.

This rearrangement joins TRBV6-5 to TRBJ2-2; possibly TRBD1 for D (6 bases). CDR1 and CDR2 (germline): MNHEY, SVGAGI. CDR3 length: 12 amino acids. Trimming cost V 10 bases and J 4 bases, with 10 bases left between them. The CDR3 DNA sequence: TGTGCCACCCGGACAGCCACCGGGGAGCTGTTTTTT. It yields the protein CATRTATGELFF.

In its sample, this clonotype was seen once. This rearrangement joins TRBV5-5 to TRBJ2-3; D not certain. CDR3 length equals 14 residues. V was trimmed by 4 bases and J by 0 bases, leaving 9 bases between them. CDR1 is SGHKS and CDR2 is YYEKEE in the germline V gene (reference sequence). The CDR3: CASSVDPSTDTQYF. CDR3 DNA: TGTGCCAGCAGCGTCGATCCGAGCACAGATACGCAGTATTTT.

This clonotype was observed a handful of times. The V call is TRBV6-6, the J call TRBJ1-6; D is undetermined. This CDR3 has 15 amino acids. CDR1 and CDR2 (germline): MNHNY, SVGAGI (reference sequence). Trimming cost V 2 bases and J 0 bases, with 5 bases left between them. CDR3 sequence: CASSYHISYNSPLHF. CDR3 DNA sequence: TGTGCCAGCAGTTACCACATCTCCTATAATTCACCCCTCCACTTT.

The sample holds many counts of this clonotype. The rearrangement joins TRBV12-3 or TRBV12-4 to TRBJ1-2; D is unclear. The CDR3 runs to 11 residues. Deletions cut 3 bases from V and 5 bases from J, with 4 bases between. CDR3 residues: CASSFGYGYTF. CDR3 coding DNA: TGTGCCAGCAGTTTCGGTTATGGCTACACCTTC.

This clonotype was observed once. The chain employs TRBV6-2 or TRBV6-3 and TRBJ2-7; TRBD1 or TRBD2 may be the D gene (5 bases each). With 5 bases removed from V and 2 bases from J, the gap between germline ends came to 13 bases. The germline gives CDR1 MNHEY, CDR2 SVGEGT. This CDR3 contains 14 residues. The CDR3 region is CASSQEGPTYEQYF. CDR3 sequence (DNA): TGTGCCAGCAGTCAAGAGGGACCGACCTACGAGCAGTACTTC.

J is TRBJ1-1 and V is TRBV28; tentatively, D is TRBD1 (5 bases). CDR3 size: 13 residues. Trimming stripped 5 bases from V and 1 base from J, with 8 bases between. In germline, CDR1 is MDHEN, CDR2 SYDVKM. The CDR3 is CASSTDRNTEAFF. The CDR3 DNA is TGTGCCAGCAGTACCGACAGGAACACTGAAGCTTTCTTT.

The chain carries TRBV10-3 and TRBJ2-1, with D possibly being TRBD1 (6 bases). This CDR3 contains 14 residues. The germline V gene has CDR1 ENHRY and CDR2 SYGVKD. Trimming removed 4 bases at V and 5 bases at J, with 12 bases between. In nucleotides, the CDR3 is TGTGCCATCAGTGCCCCCGGGACACACAATGAGCAGTTCTTC. It translates to CAISAPGTHNEQFF.

The rearrangement links TRBV5-1 to TRBJ2-2; no clear D gene. V gave up 4 bases and J gave up 6 bases, with 4 bases separating them. This CDR3 spans 11 amino acids. CDR1 and CDR2 from the germline V gene are SGHRS and YFSETQ. As DNA, the CDR3 is TGCGCCAGCAGCGTCGCCGGGGAGCTGTTTTTT. This encodes CASSVAGELFF.

This clonotype was found a few times. The chain couples TRBV27 to TRBJ1-5; the D gene is possibly TRBD1 (5 bases). Germline CDR1 and CDR2: MNHEY and SMNVEV (reference sequence). V lost 0 bases, J lost 0 bases, and 15 bases lay in between. CDR3 size: 18 residues. CDR3 DNA: TGTGCCAGCAGTTTATCATTTGACAGCAAGTATAGCAATCAGCCCCAGCATTTT. This translates into CASSLSFDSKYSNQPQHF.

The sample holds a few counts of this clonotype. The gene calls are TRBV28 and TRBJ2-5; 10 bases are a match to TRBD1. V gave up 3 bases and J gave up 3 bases; unmatched junction bases: 4. Germline V gives CDR1 MDHEN, CDR2 SYDVKM. CDR3 size: 15 residues. CDR3 in amino acids: CASSFPGTGEETQYF. The CDR3 DNA reads as TGTGCCAGCAGTTTTCCCGGGACAGGGGAAGAGACCCAGTACTTC.

The chain recombines TRBV6-6 with TRBJ2-3; D uncertain. Looked up from germline, CDR1 is MNHNY and CDR2 is SVGAGI (reference sequence). The ends were cut back, 1 base at V and 1 base at J, with 12 bases in the middle. The CDR3 contains 16 residues. The CDR3 nucleotides are TGTGCCAGCAGTTACTGCCCCACGCAGGGCACAGATACGCAGTATTTT. Encoded protein: CASSYCPTQGTDTQYF.

This chain joins TRBV20-1 and TRBJ2-1; 9 bases are shared with TRBD1. CDR3 length: 13 residues. Germline CDR1 is DFQATT and CDR2 is SNEGSKA (reference sequence). Germline trimming cut 6 bases from V and 0 bases from J; bases unmatched to any gene: 0. CDR3 coding DNA: TGCAGTGCGGGACAGGGCTCCTACAATGAGCAGTTCTTC. It is translated as CSAGQGSYNEQFF.

This clonotype came up many times. The chain recombines TRBV2 with TRBJ1-2, with a weak D call TRBD1 (5 bases). The CDR3 runs 14 residues. V lost 8 bases, J lost 3 bases, and 16 bases lay in between. Germline V gene data show CDR1 as SNHLY and CDR2 as FYNNEI. The CDR3 bases are TGTGCCAGCGTCGGACAATATTGGGACTATGGCTACACCTTC. Translating it yields CASVGQYWDYGYTF.

A few counts support this clonotype. The V gene is TRBV28, the J gene TRBJ1-5; tentatively, D is TRBD1 (5 bases). CDR1 and CDR2 (germline): MDHEN, SYDVKM. V lost 8 bases, J lost 0 bases, and 17 bases lay in between. This CDR3 spans 16 amino acids. For the CDR3, the DNA is TGTGCCAGCCTAGGCGAGGGGCTTTATAGCAATCAGCCCCAGCATTTT. Translating it yields CASLGEGLYSNQPQHF. The variable domain in full, completed from reference TRBV28 and TRBJ1-5, reads DVKVTQSSRYLVKRTGEKVFLECVQDMDHENMFWYRQDPGLGLRLIYFSYDVKMKEKGDIPEGYSVSREKKERFSLILESASTNQTSMYLCASLGEGLYSNQPQHFGDGTRLSIL.

This clonotype was found a few times. This sequence joins TRBV6-5 and TRBJ1-2; D might be TRBD1 (5 bases). The germline gives CDR1 MNHEY, CDR2 SVGAGI. The V and J ends lost 5 bases and 4 bases respectively, with 14 bases between them. CDR3 length equals 14 residues. CDR3 sequence: CASSQQEGFYGYTF. The CDR3 nucleotides read TGTGCCAGCAGTCAACAGGAGGGGTTCTATGGCTACACCTTC.